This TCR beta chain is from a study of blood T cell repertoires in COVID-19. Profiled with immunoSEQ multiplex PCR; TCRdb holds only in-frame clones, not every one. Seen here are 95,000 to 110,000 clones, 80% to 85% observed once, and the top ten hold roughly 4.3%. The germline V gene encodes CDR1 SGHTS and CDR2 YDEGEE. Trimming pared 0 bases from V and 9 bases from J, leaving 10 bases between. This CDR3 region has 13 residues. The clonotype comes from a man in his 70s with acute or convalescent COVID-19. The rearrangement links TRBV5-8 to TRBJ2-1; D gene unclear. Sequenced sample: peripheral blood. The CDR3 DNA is TGTGCCAGCAGCTTGGTAACGCCCGGTGAGCAGTTCTTC. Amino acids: CASSLVTPGEQFF.